The 25 T cell receptor beta chains given below trace back to one sample, sequenced in a study of cytomegalovirus exposure and HLA in healthy donors (dated by TCRdb to between 2016 and 2019). The protocol used for the library was the immunoSEQ multiplex PCR assay. For the multiplex PCR, a mixture combining 60 forward primers for TCR Vbeta segments and 13 reverse primers for TCR Jbeta segments was used. The table was pulled from immuneACCESS by TCRdb, which kept in-frame rearrangements only. Such tables lose some clones; where checked, under half of the loss comes from unresolved V genes, and the rest has no known cause. The sample data list about 130,000 clones, and approximately 85% of these were observed just once. The ten biggest clones cover about 6.7% of the sample. Sequenced sample: PBMCs. The receptors were gathered from a woman aged 30 to 39 in good health and CMV-seropositive.

The rearrangement uses TRBV18 and TRBJ2-7; D is perhaps TRBD2 (6 bases). The V end was cut by 2 bases, the J end by 5 bases, with 13 bases between. Germline lookup yields CDR1 KGHSH and CDR2 LQKENI. The CDR3 is 14 residues long. The CDR3 region has the DNA TGTGCCAGCTCACCAAGGGGAGGTGTCAACGAGCAGTACTTC. It specifies CASSPRGGVNEQYF. Complete variable domain (other parts from reference TRBV18 and TRBJ2-7): NAGVMQNPRHLVRRRGQEARLRCSPMKGHSHVYWYRQLPEEGLKFMVYLQKENIIDESGMPKERFSAEFPKEGPSILRIQQVVRGDSAAYFCASSPRGGVNEQYFGPGTRLTVT.

This rearrangement joins TRBV15 to TRBJ1-5; D perhaps matches TRBD1 (5 bases). Germline V CDR1 and CDR2: LNHNV, YYDKDF (reference sequence). Deletions cut 8 bases from V and 3 bases from J, with 20 bases between. The CDR3 is 16 amino acids. The CDR3 sequence is CATQGPPRGYNQPQHF. CDR3 bases: TGTGCCACCCAAGGTCCCCCCCGGGGGTACAATCAGCCCCAGCATTTT. The variable domain in full, completed from reference TRBV15 and TRBJ1-5, reads DAMVIQNPRYQVTQFGKPVTLSCSQTLNHNVMYWYQQKSSQAPKLLFHYYDKDFNNEADTPDNFQSRRPNTSFCFLDIRSPGLGDTAMYLCATQGPPRGYNQPQHFGDGTRLSIL.

This chain uses TRBV5-1 with TRBJ1-5; perhaps TRBD1 as D (5 bases). Trimming shortened V by 0 bases and J by 9 bases, and 16 bases separated the two germline ends. Germline lookup yields CDR1 SGHRS and CDR2 YFSETQ. The CDR3 has 15 amino acids. The CDR3 DNA follows: TGCGCCAGCAGCTTGGCTGGCGGGGCTCTTGGGCCCCAGCATTTT. Its protein product is CASSLAGGALGPQHF.

This chain uses TRBV6-5 with TRBJ1-1; possibly TRBD1 for D (5 bases). The V gene lost 0 bases and the J gene lost 4 bases, with 9 bases spanning the gap. Germline V gene data show CDR1 as MNHEY and CDR2 as SVGAGI. There are 14 residues in the CDR3. The CDR3 DNA reads as TGTGCCAGCAGTTACTCCGGGGGGAGCACTGAAGCTTTCTTT. This sequence encodes CASSYSGGSTEAFF.

The chain joins TRBV28 to TRBJ2-7, with no clear D. Germline CDR1 and CDR2: MDHEN and SYDVKM. Trimming took 5 bases from V and 3 from J, leaving 23 bases between them. The CDR3 consists of 17 residues. The CDR3, as DNA: TGTGCCAGCAGTACTCTGTTCACAAACGGAGCCGACTACGAGCAGTACTTC. The encoded protein is CASSTLFTNGADYEQYF.

In this sample, this clone turned up a few times. The genes are TRBV14 and TRBJ2-2; D might be TRBD1 (6 bases). This CDR3 is built from 15 residues. Germline assignment: CDR1 SGHDN and CDR2 FVKESK. V gave up 4 bases and J gave up 7 bases, with 16 bases separating them. Here the CDR3 reads CASSPGQTMGGELFF. DNA of the CDR3: TGTGCCAGCAGCCCCGGACAGACCATGGGCGGGGAGCTGTTTTTT.

The chain carries TRBV28 and TRBJ2-1; D might be TRBD2 (5 bases). This CDR3 spans 18 amino acids. From germline, CDR1 is MDHEN and CDR2 SYDVKM. V was trimmed by 2 bases and J by 5 bases, leaving 22 bases between them. The CDR3 is CASSLNGIPPPYDNEQFF. In nucleotides, the CDR3 is TGTGCCAGCAGTTTAAACGGGATCCCGCCCCCTTACGACAATGAGCAGTTCTTC.

This sequence joins TRBV29-1 and TRBJ1-1; D is uncertain. With 0 bases removed from V and 5 bases from J, the gap between germline ends came to 16 bases. CDR1 and CDR2 from the germline V gene are SQVTM and ANQGSEA. The length of the CDR3 is 15 residues. The DNA for the CDR3 is TGCAGCGTTGAAGATCTATGGGGAGCGGAGACTGAAGCTTTCTTT. Amino acids: CSVEDLWGAETEAFF.

The chain couples TRBV9 to TRBJ1-1; D not resolved. The CDR3 contains 12 residues. Looked up from germline, CDR1 is SGDLS and CDR2 is YYNGEE. The V gene lost 4 bases and the J gene lost 1 base, with 5 bases spanning the gap. CDR3 coding DNA: TGTGCCAGCAGCCGGGGGAACACTGAAGCTTTCTTT. Its protein is CASSRGNTEAFF.

The CDR3 loop reads CASSLAASGHTEAFF. The CDR3 DNA sequence: TGTGCCAGCAGCTTAGCGGCGAGCGGGCACACTGAAGCTTTCTTT. The rearrangement links TRBV7-2 to TRBJ1-1; D uncertain. Germline CDR1 and CDR2: SGHTA and FQGNSA. This CDR3 is 15 amino acids long. V lost 0 bases to trimming and J lost 3 bases, with 11 bases between them.

V gene TRBV6-1 combines with J gene TRBJ1-5, with D hard to call. This CDR3 comprises 13 residues. The germline CDR1 and CDR2 sequences are MNHNS and SASEGT. V lost 4 bases and J 7 bases, leaving 11 bases between the germline ends. CDR3 in DNA: TGTGCCAGCAGTGCGATCTCGGGGCAGCCCCAGCATTTT. Protein sequence: CASSAISGQPQHF.

The chain recombines TRBV7-9 with TRBJ2-3; TRBD1 might be the D (6 bases). The CDR3 is made up of 14 amino acids. Germline loops: CDR1 SEHNR, CDR2 FQNEAQ (reference sequence). Trimming cost V 1 base and J 5 bases, with 10 bases left between them. The DNA for the CDR3 is TGTGCCAGCAGCTTAGGACAGGCAATAGATACGCAGTATTTT. Protein product: CASSLGQAIDTQYF.

The chain joins TRBV27 to TRBJ1-1; no clear D. The V gene lost 6 bases and the J gene lost 1 base, with 9 bases spanning the gap. The CDR3 sequence is 13 residues long. The germline gives CDR1 MNHEY, CDR2 SMNVEV (reference sequence). CDR3: CASSNSQNTEAFF. The CDR3 DNA sequence: TGTGCCAGCAGCAACAGCCAGAACACTGAAGCTTTCTTT.

The genes are TRBV19 and TRBJ1-1; 10 nucleotides match TRBD1. The germline gives CDR1 LNHDA, CDR2 SQIVND (reference sequence). With V trimmed by 3 bases and J by 5 bases, 12 bases remained unmatched. This CDR3 has 17 residues. CDR3 amino acids: CASSIRGRDRGLTEAFF. The CDR3 region has the DNA TGTGCCAGTAGTATCAGAGGTCGAGACAGGGGGCTTACTGAAGCTTTCTTT.

This CDR3 reads CASSQRLAGGVQGSDTQYF. CDR3 nucleotides: TGCGCCAGCAGCCAACGGCTAGCGGGAGGGGTTCAGGGGTCAGATACGCAGTATTTT. The chain combines TRBV4-1 with TRBJ2-3, with 12 bases matching TRBD2. Looked up from germline, CDR1 is MGHRA and CDR2 is YSYEKL. CDR3 size: 19 residues. The V and J ends lost 2 bases and 4 bases, in that order; junction bases with no gene match: 13.

The chain employs TRBV7-2 and TRBJ1-6; 7 bases are shared with TRBD1. This CDR3 spans 13 amino acids. CDR1 and CDR2 (germline): SGHTA, FQGNSA. The junction had 4 bases not matched to a gene; V was cut back by 5 bases and J by 9 bases. CDR3 DNA sequence: TGTGCCAGCAGCACCGAGGGGGCTTCACCCCTCCACTTT. Translated, it gives CASSTEGASPLHF.

This clone was seen only once. The CDR3 coding sequence is TGTGCCAGCAGCTTGGGCAGGGGCTATGGCTACACCTTC. It codes for CASSLGRGYGYTF. The V and J genes are TRBV28 and TRBJ1-2, with a tentative D call TRBD1 (6 bases). In germline, CDR1 is MDHEN, CDR2 SYDVKM. The CDR3 sequence is 13 residues long. V was clipped by 6 bases and J by 4 bases, with 12 bases between them.

The chain uses TRBV29-1 and TRBJ1-2; 8 nucleotides match TRBD1. The V gene's germline CDR1 is SQVTM and CDR2 ANQGSEA. V gave up 5 bases and J gave up 6 bases; unmatched junction bases: 11. CDR3 size: 14 residues. This CDR3 reads CSVYLSPGGDGYTF. CDR3 sequence (DNA): TGCAGCGTTTACCTCTCGCCAGGGGGCGATGGCTACACCTTC.

The chain employs TRBV5-1 and TRBJ2-1; 7 nucleotides line up with TRBD1. Germline V gene sequence: CDR1 SGHRS, CDR2 YFSETQ. After removal of 5 bases from V and 2 bases from J, the junction contained 1 base not matched to a gene. This CDR3 is 13 amino acids long. CDR3 nucleotides: TGCGCCAGCAGGACAGGGACCTACAATGAGCAGTTCTTC. Amino acid sequence: CASRTGTYNEQFF.

This clone occurred a few times. The chain links TRBV28 to TRBJ1-2, with no clear D. V was trimmed by 6 bases and J by 4 bases, leaving 15 bases between them. Germline CDR1 and CDR2: MDHEN and SYDVKM. The CDR3 has 14 amino acids. CDR3 DNA sequence: TGTGCCAGCAGCTCCGTGGCTTTAAGCTATGGCTACACCTTC. Translated: CASSSVALSYGYTF.

As for this clone: The germline gene is not matched at one end of the junction; a read error may be the cause. The genes are TRBV7-9 and TRBJ1-4; 7 nucleotides match TRBD1. The CDR3 sequence is 13 residues long. Germline V gives CDR1 SEHNR, CDR2 FQNEAQ (reference sequence). The CDR3 region is CSSSRDSNEKLFF. For the CDR3, the DNA is TGTTCCAGCAGCCGGGACAGTAATGAAAAACTGTTTTTT.

This sequence joins TRBV14 and TRBJ1-1; TRBD1 might be the D (5 bases). Germline assignment: CDR1 SGHDN and CDR2 FVKESK. The CDR3 is made up of 15 amino acids. V was shortened by 3 bases and J by 4 bases, with 15 bases between the two germline ends. The CDR3 reads CASSHYGGGGTEAFF. The DNA for the CDR3 is TGTGCCAGCAGCCATTACGGGGGAGGTGGCACTGAAGCTTTCTTT.

The genes are TRBV30 and TRBJ1-1, with a tentative D call TRBD1 (5 bases). Germline values: CDR1 GTSNPN, CDR2 SVGIG (reference sequence). The length of the CDR3 is 13 residues. The V end was cut by 3 bases, the J end by 5 bases, with 13 bases between. The DNA of the CDR3 is TGTGCCTGGAGGGCCCAGGGTGGAACTGAAGCTTTCTTT. Translated, it gives CAWRAQGGTEAFF.

V and J are TRBV6-7 and TRBJ1-2, with 9 bases aligning to TRBD1. TRBV6-7 is an ORF; its function is uncertain. The junction had 5 bases not matched to a gene; V was cut back by 0 bases and J by 0 bases. The CDR3 runs 17 residues. The CDR3 sequence: CASSYSRTGDTNYGYTF. Here the CDR3 DNA reads TGTGCCAGCAGTTACTCGAGGACAGGGGACACTAACTATGGCTACACCTTC.

The chain carries TRBV29-1 and TRBJ2-5, with D tentatively TRBD2 (5 bases). The V gene lost 7 bases and the J gene lost 11 bases, with 17 bases spanning the gap. Germline CDR1 reads SQVTM; CDR2 reads ANQGSEA. CDR3 length equals 11 residues. The CDR3 here is CSGLAAREQYF. Here the CDR3 DNA reads TGCAGCGGATTGGCGGCAAGGGAGCAGTACTTC. The full variable domain, with the rest looked up from reference TRBV29-1 and TRBJ2-5, is SAVISQKPSRDICQRGTSLTIQCQVDSQVTMMFWYRQQPGQSLTLIATANQGSEATYESGFVIDKFPISRPNLTFSTLTVSNMSPEDSSIYLCSGLAAREQYFGPGTRLLVL.